The rows below give T cell receptor beta chains drawn from one sample of a study of metastatic and nonmetastatic thyroid tumors. Using MiXCR, TCRdb reanalyzed the PCR reads. The table has roughly 65,000 clones, 12% to 15% seen once. The material sequenced was blood. The receptors stem from a male donor with papillary thyroid cancer or a benign thyroid nodule (not recorded which). Some clones in this sample may be carry-over from other donors' samples. The CDR3 runs from the conserved cysteine through the conserved F or W.

TRBJ2-1 TRBV20-1 CSARADYRGRNEQFF
TRBJ2-2 TRBV20-1 CSARPRDPFTGELFF
TRBJ2-7 TRBV29-1 CSVTGQGKIYEQYF
TRBJ2-3 TRBV27 CASSSLDAGGNTDTQYF
TRBJ2-6 TRBV2 CASSGAGSGANVLTF
TRBJ2-1 TRBV10-3 CAIKGGDSYNEQFF
TRBJ2-1 TRBV10-3 CAISGSLSGQGAHEQFF
TRBJ1-4 TRBV7-3 CASSLKRTVGKANEKLFF
TRBJ1-1 TRBV15 CATSRDWAEAFF
TRBJ2-5 TRBV9 CASSVDRGGETQYF
TRBJ2-7 TRBV19 CASSIQRQSSYEQYF